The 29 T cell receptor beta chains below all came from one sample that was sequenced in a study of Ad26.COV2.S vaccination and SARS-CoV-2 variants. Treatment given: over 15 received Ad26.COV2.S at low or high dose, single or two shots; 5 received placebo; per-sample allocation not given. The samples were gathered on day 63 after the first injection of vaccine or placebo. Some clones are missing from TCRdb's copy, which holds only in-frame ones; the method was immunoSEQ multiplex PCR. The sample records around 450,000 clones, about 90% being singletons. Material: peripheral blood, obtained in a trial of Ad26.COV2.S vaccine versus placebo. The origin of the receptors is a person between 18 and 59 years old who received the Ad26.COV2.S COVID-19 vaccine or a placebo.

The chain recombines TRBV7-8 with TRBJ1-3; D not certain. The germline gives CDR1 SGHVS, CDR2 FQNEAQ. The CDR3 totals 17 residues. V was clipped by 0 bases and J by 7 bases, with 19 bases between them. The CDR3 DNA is TGTGCCAGCAGCTTAGCACGGTCAGGCCCCCTCTGGAACACCATATATTTT. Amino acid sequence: CASSLARSGPLWNTIYF. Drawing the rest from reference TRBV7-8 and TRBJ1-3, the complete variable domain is GAGVSQSPRYKVAKRGQDVALRCDPISGHVSLFWYQQALGQGPEFLTYFQNEAQLDKSGLPSDRFFAERPEGSVSTLKIQRTQQEDSAVYLCASSLARSGPLWNTIYFGEGSWLTVV.

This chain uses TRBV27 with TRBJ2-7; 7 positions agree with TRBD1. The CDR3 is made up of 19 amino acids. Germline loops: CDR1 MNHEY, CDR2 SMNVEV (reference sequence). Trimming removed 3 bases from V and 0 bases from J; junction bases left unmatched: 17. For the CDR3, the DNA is TGTGCCAGCAGTTTCTTACCGCCGGGACAGATTAAAAGCTCCTACGAGCAGTACTTC. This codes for CASSFLPPGQIKSSYEQYF.

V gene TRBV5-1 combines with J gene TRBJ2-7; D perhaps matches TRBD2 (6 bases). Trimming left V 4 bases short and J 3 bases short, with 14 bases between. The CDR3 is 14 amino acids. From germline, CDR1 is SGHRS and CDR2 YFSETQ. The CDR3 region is CASSPPGTRYEQYF. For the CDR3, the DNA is TGCGCCAGCAGCCCCCCCGGGACTCGCTACGAGCAGTACTTC.

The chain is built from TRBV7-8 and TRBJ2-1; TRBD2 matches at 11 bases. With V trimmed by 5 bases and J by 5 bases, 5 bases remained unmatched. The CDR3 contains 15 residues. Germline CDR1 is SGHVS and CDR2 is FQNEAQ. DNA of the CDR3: TGTGCCAGCAGCGTGGGACTAGCGGAGGACAATGAGCAGTTCTTC. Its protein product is CASSVGLAEDNEQFF.

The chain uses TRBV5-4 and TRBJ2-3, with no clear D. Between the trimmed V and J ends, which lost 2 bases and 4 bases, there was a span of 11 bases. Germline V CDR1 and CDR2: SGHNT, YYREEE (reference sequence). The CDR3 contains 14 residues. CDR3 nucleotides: TGTGCCAGCAGCTTTTCAGCGACCGCAGATACGCAGTATTTT. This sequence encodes CASSFSATADTQYF.

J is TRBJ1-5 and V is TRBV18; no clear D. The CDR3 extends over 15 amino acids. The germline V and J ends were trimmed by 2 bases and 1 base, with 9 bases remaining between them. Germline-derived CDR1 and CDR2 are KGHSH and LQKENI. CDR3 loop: CASSPGVLSNQPQHF. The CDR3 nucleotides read TGTGCCAGCTCACCAGGGGTTTTGAGCAATCAGCCCCAGCATTTT.

CDR3 residues: CASSSSWRGGAETQYF. The CDR3 DNA is TGTGCCAGCAGCTCCTCGTGGAGGGGCGGGGCAGAGACCCAGTACTTC. V is TRBV7-9 and J is TRBJ2-5; D might be TRBD2 (6 bases). The CDR3 loop spans 16 amino acids. In germline, CDR1 is SEHNR, CDR2 FQNEAQ (reference sequence). The ends were cut back, 4 bases at V and 4 bases at J, with 19 bases in the middle.

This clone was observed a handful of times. This CDR3 is CAVPGLGKETQYF. The CDR3 bases are TGTGCCGTCCCGGGACTAGGGAAAGAGACCCAGTACTTC. The rearrangement links TRBV3-1 (or the pseudogene TRBV3-2) to TRBJ2-5; 8 bases are shared with TRBD2. V lost 11 bases and J lost 3; bases outside the gene matches: 8. Germline V CDR1 and CDR2: LGHDT, YNNKEL (reference sequence). The CDR3 covers 13 residues.

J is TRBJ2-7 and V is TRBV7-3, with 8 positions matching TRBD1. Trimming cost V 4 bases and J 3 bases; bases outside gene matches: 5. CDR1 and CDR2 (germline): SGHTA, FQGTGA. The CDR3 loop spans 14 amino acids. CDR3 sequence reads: CASSSGGTGYEQYF. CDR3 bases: TGTGCCAGCAGCTCAGGGGGGACAGGCTACGAGCAGTACTTC.

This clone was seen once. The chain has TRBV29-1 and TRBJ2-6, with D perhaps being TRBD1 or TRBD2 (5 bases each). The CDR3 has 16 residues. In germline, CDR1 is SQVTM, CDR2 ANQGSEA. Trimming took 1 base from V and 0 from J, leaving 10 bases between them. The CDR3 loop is CSVEARESSGANVLTF. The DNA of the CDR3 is TGCAGCGTTGAAGCCAGGGAGAGCTCTGGGGCCAACGTCCTGACTTTC. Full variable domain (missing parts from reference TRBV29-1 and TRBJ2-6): SAVISQKPSRDICQRGTSLTIQCQVDSQVTMMFWYRQQPGQSLTLIATANQGSEATYESGFVIDKFPISRPNLTFSTLTVSNMSPEDSSIYLCSVEARESSGANVLTFGAGSRLTVL.

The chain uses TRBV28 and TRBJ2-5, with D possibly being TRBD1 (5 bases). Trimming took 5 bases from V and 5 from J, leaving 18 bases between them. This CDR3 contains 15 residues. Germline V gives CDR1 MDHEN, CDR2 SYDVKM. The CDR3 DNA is TGTGCCAGCAGTCCCGAAAGAACAGGCAAGGAGACCCAGTACTTC. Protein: CASSPERTGKETQYF.

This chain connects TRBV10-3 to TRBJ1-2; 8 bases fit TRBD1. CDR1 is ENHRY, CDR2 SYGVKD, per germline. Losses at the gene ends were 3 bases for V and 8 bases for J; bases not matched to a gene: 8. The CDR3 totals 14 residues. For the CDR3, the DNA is TGTGCCATCAGTGATCAAGTGACAGGGGACGGCTACACCTTC. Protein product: CAISDQVTGDGYTF.

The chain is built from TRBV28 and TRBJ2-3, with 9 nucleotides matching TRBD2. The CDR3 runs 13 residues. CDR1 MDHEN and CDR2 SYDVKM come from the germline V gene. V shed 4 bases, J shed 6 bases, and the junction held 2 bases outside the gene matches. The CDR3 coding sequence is TGTGCCAGCAGTTCTAGCGGGGATGATACGCAGTATTTT. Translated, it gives CASSSSGDDTQYF.

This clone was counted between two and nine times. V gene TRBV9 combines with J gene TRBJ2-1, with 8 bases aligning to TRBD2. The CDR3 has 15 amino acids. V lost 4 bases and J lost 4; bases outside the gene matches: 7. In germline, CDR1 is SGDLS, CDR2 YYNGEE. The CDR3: CASSLGLATYNEQFF. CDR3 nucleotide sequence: TGTGCCAGCAGCCTCGGACTAGCTACATACAATGAGCAGTTCTTC.

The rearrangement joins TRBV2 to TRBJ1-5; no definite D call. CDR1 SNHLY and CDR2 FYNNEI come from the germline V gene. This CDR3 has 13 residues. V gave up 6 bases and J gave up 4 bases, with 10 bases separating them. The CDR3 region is CASSDDPNQPQHF. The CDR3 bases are TGTGCCAGCAGCGATGACCCTAATCAGCCCCAGCATTTT.

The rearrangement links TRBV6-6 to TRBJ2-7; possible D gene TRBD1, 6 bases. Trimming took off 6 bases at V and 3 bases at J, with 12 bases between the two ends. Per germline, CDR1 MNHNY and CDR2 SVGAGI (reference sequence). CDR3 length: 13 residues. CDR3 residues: CASSRDNFYEQYF. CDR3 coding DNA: TGTGCCAGCAGCCGGGACAACTTCTACGAGCAGTACTTC.

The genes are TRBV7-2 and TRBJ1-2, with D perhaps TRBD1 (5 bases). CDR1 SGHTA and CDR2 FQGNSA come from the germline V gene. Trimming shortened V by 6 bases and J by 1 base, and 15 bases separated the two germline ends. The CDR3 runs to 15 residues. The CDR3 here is CASRLGPDSNYGYTF. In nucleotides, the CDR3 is TGTGCCAGCAGACTAGGTCCTGACAGTAACTATGGCTACACCTTC.

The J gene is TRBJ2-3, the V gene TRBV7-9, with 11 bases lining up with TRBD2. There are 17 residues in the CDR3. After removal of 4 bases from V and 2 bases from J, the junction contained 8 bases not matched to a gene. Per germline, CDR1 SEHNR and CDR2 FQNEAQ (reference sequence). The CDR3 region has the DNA TGTGCCAGCAGCTGGCCAAGACTAGCGGGATACACAGATACGCAGTATTTT. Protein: CASSWPRLAGYTDTQYF.

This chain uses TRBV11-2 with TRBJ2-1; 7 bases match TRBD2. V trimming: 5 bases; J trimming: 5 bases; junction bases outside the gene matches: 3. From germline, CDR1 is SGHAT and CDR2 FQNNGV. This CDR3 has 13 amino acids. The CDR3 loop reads CASSRRENNEQFF. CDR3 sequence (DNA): TGTGCCAGCAGCAGGCGGGAGAACAATGAGCAGTTCTTC.

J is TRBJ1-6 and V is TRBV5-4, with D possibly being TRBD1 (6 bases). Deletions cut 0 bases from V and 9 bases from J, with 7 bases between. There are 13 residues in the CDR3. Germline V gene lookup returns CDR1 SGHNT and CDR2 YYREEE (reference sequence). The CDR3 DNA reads TGTGCCAGCAGCTTGGTCAGGGGTTCACCCCTCCACTTT. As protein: CASSLVRGSPLHF.

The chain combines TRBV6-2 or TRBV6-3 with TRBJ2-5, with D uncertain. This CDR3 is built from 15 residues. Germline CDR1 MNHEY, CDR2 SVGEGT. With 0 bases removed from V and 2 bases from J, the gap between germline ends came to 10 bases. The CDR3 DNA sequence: TGTGCCAGCAGTTACTCGAAAGGATTACAAGAGACCCAGTACTTC. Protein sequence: CASSYSKGLQETQYF.

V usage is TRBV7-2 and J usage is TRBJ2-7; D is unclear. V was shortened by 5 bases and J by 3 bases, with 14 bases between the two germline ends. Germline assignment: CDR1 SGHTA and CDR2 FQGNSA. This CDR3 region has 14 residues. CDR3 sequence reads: CASSASVMGYEQYF. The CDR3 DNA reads TGTGCCAGCAGCGCCAGCGTTATGGGCTACGAGCAGTACTTC.

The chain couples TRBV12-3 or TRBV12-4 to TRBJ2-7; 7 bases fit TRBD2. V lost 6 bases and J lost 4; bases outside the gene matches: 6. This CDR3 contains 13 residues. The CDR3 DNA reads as TGTGCCAGCAGGTCAGCGGGATTTTACGAGCAGTACTTC. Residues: CASRSAGFYEQYF.

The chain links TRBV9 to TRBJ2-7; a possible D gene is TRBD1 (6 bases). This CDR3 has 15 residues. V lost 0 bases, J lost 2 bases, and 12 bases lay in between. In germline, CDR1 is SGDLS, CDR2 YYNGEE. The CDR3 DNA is TGTGCCAGCAGCGTAGCGGCAGGGGCCCCCTACGAGCAGTACTTC. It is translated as CASSVAAGAPYEQYF.

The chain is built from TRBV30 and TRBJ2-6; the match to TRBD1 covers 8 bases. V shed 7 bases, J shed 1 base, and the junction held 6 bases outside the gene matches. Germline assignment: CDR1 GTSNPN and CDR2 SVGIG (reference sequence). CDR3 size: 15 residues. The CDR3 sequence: CAFRDRKSGANVLTF. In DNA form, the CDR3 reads TGTGCCTTCCGGGACAGGAAATCTGGGGCCAACGTCCTGACTTTC. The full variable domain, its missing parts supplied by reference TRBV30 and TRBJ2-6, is SQTIHQWPATLVQPVGSPLSLECTVEGTSNPNLYWYRQAAGRGLQLLFYSVGIGQISSEVPQNLSASRPQDRQFILSSKKLLLSDSGFYLCAFRDRKSGANVLTFGAGSRLTVL.

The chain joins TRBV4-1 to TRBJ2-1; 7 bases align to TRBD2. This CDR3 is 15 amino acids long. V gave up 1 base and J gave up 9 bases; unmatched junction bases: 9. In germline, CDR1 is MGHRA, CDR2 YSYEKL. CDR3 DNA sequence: TGCGCCAGCAGCCAAGGGTTGCGGGAGTCGGGTGAGCAGTTCTTC. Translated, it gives CASSQGLRESGEQFF.

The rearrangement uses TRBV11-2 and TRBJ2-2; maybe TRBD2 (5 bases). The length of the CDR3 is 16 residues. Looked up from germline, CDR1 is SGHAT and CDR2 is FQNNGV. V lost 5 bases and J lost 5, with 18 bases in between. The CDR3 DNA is TGTGCCAGCAGCCTCCCGCGGGTGTTAAGGACCGGGGAGCTGTTTTTT. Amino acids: CASSLPRVLRTGELFF.

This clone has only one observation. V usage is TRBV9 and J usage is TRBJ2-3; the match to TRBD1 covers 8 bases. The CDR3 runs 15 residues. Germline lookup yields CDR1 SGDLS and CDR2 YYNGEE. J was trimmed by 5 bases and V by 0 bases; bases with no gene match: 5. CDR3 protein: CASSVDRGWGDTQYF. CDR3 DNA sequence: TGTGCCAGCAGCGTAGACAGGGGGTGGGGAGATACGCAGTATTTT.

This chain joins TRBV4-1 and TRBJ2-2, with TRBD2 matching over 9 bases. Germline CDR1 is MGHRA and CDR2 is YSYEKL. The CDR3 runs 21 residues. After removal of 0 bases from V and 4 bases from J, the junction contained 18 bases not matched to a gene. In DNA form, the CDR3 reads TGCGCCAGCAGCCAAGATGATGAGGTGAGGCTAGCGGGGACTGCCACCGGGGAGCTGTTTTTT. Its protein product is CASSQDDEVRLAGTATGELFF.